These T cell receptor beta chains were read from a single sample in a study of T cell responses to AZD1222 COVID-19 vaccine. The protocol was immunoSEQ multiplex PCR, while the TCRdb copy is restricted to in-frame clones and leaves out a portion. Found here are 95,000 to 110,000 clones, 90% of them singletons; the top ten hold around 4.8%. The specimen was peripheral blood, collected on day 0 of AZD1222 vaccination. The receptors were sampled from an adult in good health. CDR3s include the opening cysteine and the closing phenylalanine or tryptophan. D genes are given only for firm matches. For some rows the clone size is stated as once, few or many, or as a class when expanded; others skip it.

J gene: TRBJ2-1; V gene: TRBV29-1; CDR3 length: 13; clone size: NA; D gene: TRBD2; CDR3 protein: CSVDRGGVREQFF; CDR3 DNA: TGCAGCGTTGATCGGGGAGGGGTCAGAGAGCAGTTCTTC
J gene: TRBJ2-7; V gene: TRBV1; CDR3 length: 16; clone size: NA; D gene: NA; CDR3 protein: CTSSQLTGGSGYEQYF; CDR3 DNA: TGCACCAGCAGCCAGCTTACAGGGGGAAGTGGGTACGAGCAGTACTTC
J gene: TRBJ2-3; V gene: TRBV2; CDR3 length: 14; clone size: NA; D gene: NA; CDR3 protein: CASLRGTDTDTQYF; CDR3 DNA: TGTGCCAGCCTGCGGGGGACAGACACAGATACGCAGTATTTT
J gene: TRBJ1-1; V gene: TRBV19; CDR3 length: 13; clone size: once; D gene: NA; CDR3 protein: CASSYAGNTEAFF; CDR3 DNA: TGTGCCAGTAGTTACGCGGGGAACACTGAAGCTTTCTTT
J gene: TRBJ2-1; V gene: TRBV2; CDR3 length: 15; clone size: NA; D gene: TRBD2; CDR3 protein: CASRGLAGGHREQFF; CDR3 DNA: TGTGCCAGCAGGGGACTAGCGGGGGGGCATCGAGAGCAGTTCTTC
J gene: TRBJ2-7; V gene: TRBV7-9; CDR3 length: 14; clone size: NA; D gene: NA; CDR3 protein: CASSHRIDAYEQYF; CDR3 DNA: TGTGCCAGCAGCCATAGAATCGATGCCTACGAGCAGTACTTC
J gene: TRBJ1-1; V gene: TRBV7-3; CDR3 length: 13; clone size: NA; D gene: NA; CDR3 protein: CASSHQGQAEAFF; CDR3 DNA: TGTGCCAGCAGCCACCAGGGTCAGGCTGAAGCTTTCTTT
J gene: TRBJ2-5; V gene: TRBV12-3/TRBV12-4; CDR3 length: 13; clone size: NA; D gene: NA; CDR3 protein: CASSLWGAETQYF; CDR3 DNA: TGTGCCAGCAGTTTATGGGGGGCAGAGACCCAGTACTTC
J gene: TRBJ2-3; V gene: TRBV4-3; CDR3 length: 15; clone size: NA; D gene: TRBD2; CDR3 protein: CASSQVASGPDTQYF; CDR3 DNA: TGCGCCAGCAGCCAAGTGGCTAGCGGACCAGATACGCAGTATTTT
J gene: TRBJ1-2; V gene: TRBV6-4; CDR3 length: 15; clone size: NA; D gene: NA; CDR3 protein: CASSERGRKAYGYTF; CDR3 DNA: TGTGCCAGCAGTGAACGGGGACGGAAGGCTTATGGCTACACCTTC
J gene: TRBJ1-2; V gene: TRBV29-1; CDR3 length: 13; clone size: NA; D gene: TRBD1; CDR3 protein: CSVDGTGVIGYTF; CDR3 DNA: TGCAGCGTTGACGGGACAGGGGTGATCGGCTACACCTTC
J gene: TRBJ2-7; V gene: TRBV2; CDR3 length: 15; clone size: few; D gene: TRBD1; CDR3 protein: CASRGGQGDWYEQYF; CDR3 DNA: TGTGCCAGCAGGGGGGGACAGGGGGACTGGTACGAGCAGTACTTC
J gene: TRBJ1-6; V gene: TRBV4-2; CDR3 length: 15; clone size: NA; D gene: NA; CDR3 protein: CASSQVDLYNSPLHF; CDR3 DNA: TGTGCCAGCAGCCAAGTCGACCTTTATAATTCACCCCTCCACTTT
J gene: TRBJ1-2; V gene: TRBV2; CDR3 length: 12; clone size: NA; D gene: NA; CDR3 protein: CASRGSNYGYTF; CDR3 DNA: TGTGCCAGCAGGGGATCTAACTATGGCTACACCTTC
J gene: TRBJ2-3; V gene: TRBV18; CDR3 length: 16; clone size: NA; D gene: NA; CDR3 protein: CASSPADHSSTDTQYF; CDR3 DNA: TGTGCCAGCTCACCTGCAGATCATTCTAGCACAGATACGCAGTATTTT
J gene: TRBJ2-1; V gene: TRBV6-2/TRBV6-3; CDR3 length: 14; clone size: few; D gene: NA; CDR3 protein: CASSSHDKYNEQFF; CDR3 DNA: TGTGCCAGCAGCTCGCACGACAAGTACAATGAGCAGTTCTTC
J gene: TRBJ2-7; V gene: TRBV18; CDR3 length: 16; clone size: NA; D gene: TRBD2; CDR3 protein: CASSPDLAGVSYEQYF; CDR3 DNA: TGTGCCAGCTCACCGGACCTAGCGGGGGTTTCTTACGAGCAGTACTTC
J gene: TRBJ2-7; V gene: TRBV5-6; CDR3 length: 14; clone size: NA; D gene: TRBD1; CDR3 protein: CASSQTGLSYEQYF; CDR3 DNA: TGTGCCAGCAGTCAGACAGGGCTCTCCTACGAGCAGTACTTC
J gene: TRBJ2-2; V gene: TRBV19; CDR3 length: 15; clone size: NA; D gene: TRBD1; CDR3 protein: CASSKQGAVTGELFF; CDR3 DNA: TGTGCCAGTAGTAAACAGGGGGCGGTCACCGGGGAGCTGTTTTTT
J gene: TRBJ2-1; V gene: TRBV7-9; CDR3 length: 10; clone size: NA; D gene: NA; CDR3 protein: CASSENEQFF; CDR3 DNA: TGTGCCAGCAGCGAGAATGAGCAGTTCTTC
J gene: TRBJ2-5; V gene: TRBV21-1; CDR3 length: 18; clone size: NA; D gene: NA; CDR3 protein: CASTREESRGSLQETQYF; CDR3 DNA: TGTGCCAGCACCAGAGAGGAGTCTAGGGGGAGTTTGCAAGAGACCCAGTACTTC
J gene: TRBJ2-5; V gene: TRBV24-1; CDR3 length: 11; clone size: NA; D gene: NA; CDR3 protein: CATSQEETQYF; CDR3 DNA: TGTGCCACCAGTCAGGAAGAGACCCAGTACTTC
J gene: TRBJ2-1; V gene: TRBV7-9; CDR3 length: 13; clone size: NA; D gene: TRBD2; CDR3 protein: CAPGGGGRYEQFF; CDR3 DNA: TGTGCCCCTGGCGGGGGGGGGCGTTATGAGCAGTTCTTC
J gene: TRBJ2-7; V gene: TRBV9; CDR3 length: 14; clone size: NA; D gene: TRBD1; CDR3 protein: CASSAGQGPYEQYF; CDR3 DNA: TGTGCCAGCAGCGCGGGACAGGGCCCCTACGAGCAGTACTTC
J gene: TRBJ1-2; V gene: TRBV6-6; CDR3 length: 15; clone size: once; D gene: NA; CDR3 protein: CASTSYGGANYGYTF; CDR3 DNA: TGTGCCAGCACCAGTTATGGTGGGGCTAACTATGGCTACACCTTC
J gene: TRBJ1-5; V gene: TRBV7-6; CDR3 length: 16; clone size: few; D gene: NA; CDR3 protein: CASSPRLGDSNQPQHF; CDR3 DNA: TGTGCCAGCAGCCCGAGACTGGGAGATAGCAATCAGCCCCAGCATTTT
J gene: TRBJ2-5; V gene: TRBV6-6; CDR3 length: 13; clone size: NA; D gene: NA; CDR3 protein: CASSQTFLETQYF; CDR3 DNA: TGTGCCAGCAGTCAGACATTTTTGGAGACCCAGTACTTC
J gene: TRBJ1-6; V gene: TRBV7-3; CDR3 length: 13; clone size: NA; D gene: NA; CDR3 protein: CASSSYPNSPLHF; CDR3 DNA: TGTGCCAGCAGCTCGTACCCCAATTCACCCCTCCACTTT
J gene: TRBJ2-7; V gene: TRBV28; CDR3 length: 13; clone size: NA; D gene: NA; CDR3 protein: CASTSYHSYEQYF; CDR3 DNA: TGTGCCAGCACCTCCTACCACTCCTACGAGCAGTACTTC
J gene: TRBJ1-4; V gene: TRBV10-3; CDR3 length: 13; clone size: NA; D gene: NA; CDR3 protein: CASRRGLGEKLFF; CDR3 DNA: TGTGCCAGTCGCCGGGGCTTGGGTGAAAAACTGTTTTTT
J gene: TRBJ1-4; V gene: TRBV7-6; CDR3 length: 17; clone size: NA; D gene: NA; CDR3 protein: CASSLGPGRRGNEKLFF; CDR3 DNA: TGTGCCAGCAGCTTAGGTCCGGGGCGCCGAGGAAATGAAAAACTGTTTTTT
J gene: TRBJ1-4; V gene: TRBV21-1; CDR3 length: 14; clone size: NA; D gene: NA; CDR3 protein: CASSNSGWSEKLFF; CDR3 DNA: TGTGCCAGCAGCAACTCAGGCTGGAGTGAAAAACTGTTTTTT
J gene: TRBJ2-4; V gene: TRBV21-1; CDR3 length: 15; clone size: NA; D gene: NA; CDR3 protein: CASSRQGLAKNIQYF; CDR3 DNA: TGTGCCAGCAGCAGACAGGGGCTAGCCAAAAACATTCAGTACTTC
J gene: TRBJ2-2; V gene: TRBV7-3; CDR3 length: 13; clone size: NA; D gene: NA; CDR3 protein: CASSLAHTGELFF; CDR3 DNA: TGTGCCAGCAGCCTGGCCCACACCGGGGAGCTGTTTTTT
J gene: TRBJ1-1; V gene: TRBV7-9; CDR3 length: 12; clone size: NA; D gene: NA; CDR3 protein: CASSDYDRKAFF; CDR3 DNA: TGTGCCAGCAGCGATTACGACAGGAAAGCTTTCTTT
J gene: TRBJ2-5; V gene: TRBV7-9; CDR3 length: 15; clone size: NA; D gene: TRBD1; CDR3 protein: CASRPRQGPQETQYF; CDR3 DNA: TGTGCCAGCAGGCCTAGACAGGGCCCCCAAGAGACCCAGTACTTC
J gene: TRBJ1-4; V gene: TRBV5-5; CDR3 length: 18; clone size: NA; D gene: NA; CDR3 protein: CASSPWDIFSIANEKLFF; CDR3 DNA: TGTGCCAGCAGCCCCTGGGACATCTTCTCTATTGCTAATGAAAAACTGTTTTTT
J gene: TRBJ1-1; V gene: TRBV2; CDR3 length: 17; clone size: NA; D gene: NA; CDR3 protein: CASSESPPRRGNTEAFF; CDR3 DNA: TGTGCCAGCAGTGAATCCCCTCCGCGGAGGGGGAACACTGAAGCTTTCTTT
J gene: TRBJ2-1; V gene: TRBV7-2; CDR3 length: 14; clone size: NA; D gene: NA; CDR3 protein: CASRQGGSWDEQFF; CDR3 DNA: TGTGCCAGCAGGCAGGGGGGGTCCTGGGATGAGCAGTTCTTC
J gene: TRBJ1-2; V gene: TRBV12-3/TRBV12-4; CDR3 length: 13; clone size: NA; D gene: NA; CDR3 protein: CASRQDGPYGYTF; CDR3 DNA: TGTGCCAGCAGACAGGACGGACCTTATGGCTACACCTTC
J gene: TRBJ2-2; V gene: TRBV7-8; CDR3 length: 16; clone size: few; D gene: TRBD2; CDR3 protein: CASSLIAGGGSGELFF; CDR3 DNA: TGTGCCAGCAGTCTTATAGCGGGGGGTGGTTCCGGGGAGCTGTTTTTT
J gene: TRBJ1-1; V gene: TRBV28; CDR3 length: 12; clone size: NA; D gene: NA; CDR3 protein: CASSFQGAEAFF; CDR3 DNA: TGTGCCAGCAGTTTCCAGGGCGCTGAAGCTTTCTTT
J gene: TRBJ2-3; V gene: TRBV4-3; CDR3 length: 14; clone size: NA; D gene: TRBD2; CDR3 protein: CASSQAGGQDTQYF; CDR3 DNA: TGCGCCAGCAGCCAAGCGGGGGGGCAAGATACGCAGTATTTT
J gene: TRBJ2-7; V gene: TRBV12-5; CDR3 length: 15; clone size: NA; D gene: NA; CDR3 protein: CASGLVLGTNYEQYF; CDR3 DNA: TGTGCTAGTGGTTTGGTATTGGGGACAAACTACGAGCAGTACTTC
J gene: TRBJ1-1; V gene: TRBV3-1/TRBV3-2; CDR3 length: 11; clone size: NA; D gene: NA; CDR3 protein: CASSQGTEAFF; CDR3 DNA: TGTGCCAGCAGCCAAGGCACTGAAGCTTTCTTT
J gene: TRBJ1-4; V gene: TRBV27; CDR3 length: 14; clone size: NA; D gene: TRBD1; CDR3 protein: CASRGTGTNEKLFF; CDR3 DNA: TGTGCCAGCAGAGGGACAGGAACTAATGAAAAACTGTTTTTT
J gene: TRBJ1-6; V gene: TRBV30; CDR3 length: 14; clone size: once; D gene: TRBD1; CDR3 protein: CAWSVRQGNSPLHF; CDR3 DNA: TGTGCCTGGAGCGTAAGACAGGGGAATTCACCCCTCCACTTT
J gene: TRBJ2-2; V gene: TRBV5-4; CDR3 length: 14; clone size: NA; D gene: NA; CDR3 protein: CASSLRGGTGELFF; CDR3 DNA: TGTGCCAGCAGCTTGAGGGGGGGAACCGGGGAGCTGTTTTTT
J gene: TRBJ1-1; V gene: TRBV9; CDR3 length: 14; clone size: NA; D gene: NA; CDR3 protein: CASSVDLGHTEAFF; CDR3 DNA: TGTGCCAGCAGCGTAGATCTGGGGCACACTGAAGCTTTCTTT
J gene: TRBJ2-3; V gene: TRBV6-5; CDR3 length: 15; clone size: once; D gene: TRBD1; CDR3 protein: CASSRTGQYTDTQYF; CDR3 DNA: TGTGCCAGCAGTCGGACAGGCCAATACACAGATACGCAGTATTTT
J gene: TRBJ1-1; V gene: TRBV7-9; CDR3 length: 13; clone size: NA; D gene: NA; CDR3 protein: CAEVGFVNTEAFF; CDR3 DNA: TGTGCCGAGGTGGGTTTCGTGAACACTGAAGCTTTCTTT
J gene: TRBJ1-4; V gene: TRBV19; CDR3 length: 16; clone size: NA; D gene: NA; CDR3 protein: CASSMGGSATNEKLFF; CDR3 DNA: TGTGCCAGTAGTATGGGGGGGAGTGCAACTAATGAAAAACTGTTTTTT
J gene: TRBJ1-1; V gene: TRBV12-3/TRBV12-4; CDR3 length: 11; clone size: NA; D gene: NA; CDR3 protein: CASMGGTEAFF; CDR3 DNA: TGTGCCAGCATGGGGGGCACTGAAGCTTTCTTT
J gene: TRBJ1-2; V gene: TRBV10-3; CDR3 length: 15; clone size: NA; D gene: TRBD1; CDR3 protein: CAISVPGQGINGYTF; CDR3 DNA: TGTGCCATCAGTGTCCCGGGACAGGGGATTAATGGCTACACCTTC
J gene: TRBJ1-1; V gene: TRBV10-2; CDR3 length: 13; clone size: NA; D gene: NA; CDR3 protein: CASRVILNTEAFF; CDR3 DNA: TGCGCCAGCAGGGTAATCCTGAACACTGAAGCTTTCTTT
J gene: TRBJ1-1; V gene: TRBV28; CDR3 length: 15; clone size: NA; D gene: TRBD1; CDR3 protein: CASSSHTGEMTEAFF; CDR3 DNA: TGTGCCAGCAGTTCACACACAGGGGAGATGACTGAAGCTTTCTTT